The 5 T cell receptor beta chains reported below all come from one sample, sequenced in a study of identifying expanded T cells in peripheral blood. Libraries were prepared by immunoSEQ multiplex PCR; TCRdb keeps only in-frame clonotypes and omits some of them. The sample comprises around 50,000 clones, more than 70% of which are singletons, and around 3.5% rests with the top ten. Sequencing was performed on blood. The source is a person aged 18-70 years in good health.

The chain has TRBV30 and TRBJ2-7; D is undetermined. The CDR3 consists of 13 residues. The germline V gene encodes CDR1 GTSNPN and CDR2 SVGIG (reference sequence). The V end lost 3 bases, the J end lost 0 bases, and 9 bases lay between the germline ends. CDR3 region: CAWRAGPSYEQYF. CDR3 coding DNA: TGTGCCTGGAGGGCCGGCCCCTCCTACGAGCAGTACTTC. Combining the CDR3 with reference TRBV30 and TRBJ2-7 gives the whole variable domain SQTIHQWPATLVQPVGSPLSLECTVEGTSNPNLYWYRQAAGRGLQLLFYSVGIGQISSEVPQNLSASRPQDRQFILSSKKLLLSDSGFYLCAWRAGPSYEQYFGPGTRLTVT.

The J gene is TRBJ1-5, the V gene TRBV5-1, with 10 nucleotides matching TRBD1. The CDR3 is 13 residues long. Germline CDR1 is SGHRS and CDR2 is YFSETQ. The V gene end was trimmed by 2 bases and the J gene end by 12 bases; junction bases not matched to a gene: 5. CDR3 coding DNA: TGCGCCAGCAGCTTCGGGACAGGGGATCTCCAGCATTTT. Protein product: CASSFGTGDLQHF.

The V call is TRBV19, the J call TRBJ1-3; D remains unclear. CDR3 length: 15 residues. Per the germline V gene, CDR1 is LNHDA and CDR2 is SQIVND (reference sequence). V lost 5 bases and J 0 bases, leaving 11 bases between the germline ends. The CDR3 bases are TGTGCCAGTAGTCCCCGGACCGACTCTGGAAACACCATATATTTT. Translated: CASSPRTDSGNTIYF.

This clone was seen more than once but under ten times. The chain is built from TRBV19 and TRBJ1-2; TRBD1 matches at 7 bases. The ends lost 8 bases at V and 4 bases at J; junction bases unmatched: 7. The CDR3 extends over 13 amino acids. Germline V gene lookup returns CDR1 LNHDA and CDR2 SQIVND (reference sequence). CDR3 in DNA: TGTGCCAGTTCAAAAGGGACAGCCTATGGCTACACCTTC. Translated: CASSKGTAYGYTF. The full variable domain, completed using reference TRBV19 and TRBJ1-2, is DGGITQSPKYLFRKEGQNVTLSCEQNLNHDAMYWYRQDPGQGLRLIYYSQIVNDFQKGDIAEGYSVSREKKESFPLTVTSAQKNPTAFYLCASSKGTAYGYTFGSGTRLTVV.

The V and J genes are TRBV6-1 and TRBJ2-7; tentatively, D is TRBD1 (6 bases). There are 12 residues in the CDR3. V was cut by 3 bases and J by 6 bases, with 9 bases left in between. Germline CDR1 is MNHNS and CDR2 is SASEGT. The CDR3 loop reads CASSDTGPEQYF. The CDR3 DNA follows: TGTGCCAGCAGTGACACAGGGCCCGAGCAGTACTTC.